The sequence of this T cell receptor (beta chain) was determined in a study of T cell responses to AZD1222 COVID-19 vaccine. Study details: Second-dose intervals of approximately 4 or approximately 12 weeks were pooled.

The data were produced by immunoSEQ multiplex PCR, yet TCRdb's version contains in-frame clones alone and is incomplete. The repertoire has about 160,000 clones, 94% of them found once; the top ten carry around 1.3%. The V end lost 1 base, the J end lost 2 bases, and 12 bases lay between the germline ends. The CDR3 totals 15 residues. Germline CDR1 and CDR2: SGHTA and FQGNSA. Turning to this clone: Its target is unknown.

Overall study findings and caveats: Repertoire sampling happened only post peak T cell response.

The specimen comprised peripheral blood, sampled on day 0 of AZD1222 vaccination. This TCR was recovered from an adult in good health. This chain links TRBV7-2 with TRBJ2-7; no reliable D call. The CDR3 protein is CASSLDDLEPYEQYV. Written as DNA, the CDR3 is TGTGCCAGCAGCTTAGATGATTTGGAACCCTACGAGCAGTACGTC.